At least ten counts were recorded for the clone carrying this T cell receptor (beta chain). This record belongs to a study of breast tumors, draining lymph nodes, adjacent tissues. From germline, CDR1 is ENHRY and CDR2 SYGVKD. Trimming took 4 bases from V and 1 from J; bases not matched to a gene: 6. The CDR3 sequence is 16 residues long. Breast cancer patients provided tissue from their axillary draining lymph nodes. TCRdb re-called the multiplex PCR reads with MiXCR, one entry per CDR3 protein. The data contain 100,000 to 150,000 distinct CDR3 sequences, approximately 20% of them singletons. This clonotype originated in a female donor with breast cancer. Some clones in this sample may be carry-over from other donors' samples. The sequenced sample was axillary lymph node tissue. The rearrangement links TRBV10-3 to TRBJ2-1, with 8 bases lining up with TRBD2. This chain's CDR3 is CAISGRSGSSYNEQFF. CDR3 sequence (DNA): TGTGCCATCAGTGGCCGAAGCGGGAGTTCCTACAATGAGCAGTTCTTC.